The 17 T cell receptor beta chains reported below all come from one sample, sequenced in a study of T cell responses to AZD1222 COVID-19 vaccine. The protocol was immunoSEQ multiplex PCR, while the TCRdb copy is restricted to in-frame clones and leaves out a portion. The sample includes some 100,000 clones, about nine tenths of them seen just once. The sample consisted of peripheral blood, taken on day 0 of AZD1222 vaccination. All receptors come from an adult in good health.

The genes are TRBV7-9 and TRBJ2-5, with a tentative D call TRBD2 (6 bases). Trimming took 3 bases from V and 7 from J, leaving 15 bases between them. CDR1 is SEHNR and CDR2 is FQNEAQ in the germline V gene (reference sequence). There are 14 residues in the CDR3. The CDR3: CASSFETRVATQYF. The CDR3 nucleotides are TGTGCCAGCAGCTTTGAGACTAGAGTCGCGACCCAGTACTTC.

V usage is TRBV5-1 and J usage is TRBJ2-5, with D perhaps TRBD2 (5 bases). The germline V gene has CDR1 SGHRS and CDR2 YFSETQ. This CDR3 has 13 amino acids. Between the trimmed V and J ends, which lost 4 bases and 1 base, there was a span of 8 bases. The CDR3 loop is CASSVDSQETQYF. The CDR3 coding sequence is TGCGCCAGCAGCGTGGACTCCCAAGAGACCCAGTACTTC.

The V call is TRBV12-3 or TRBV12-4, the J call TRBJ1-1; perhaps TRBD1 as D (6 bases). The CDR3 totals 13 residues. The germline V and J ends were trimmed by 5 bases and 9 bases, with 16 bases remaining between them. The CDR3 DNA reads TGTGCCAGCAGTCAAATACAGGGAGACAAAGCTTTCTTT. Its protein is CASSQIQGDKAFF.

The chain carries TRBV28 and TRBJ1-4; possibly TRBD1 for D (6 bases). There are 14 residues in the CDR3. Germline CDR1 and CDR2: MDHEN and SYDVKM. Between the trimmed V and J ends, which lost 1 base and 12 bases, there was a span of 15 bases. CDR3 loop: CASSLYGAEGELFF. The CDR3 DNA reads TGTGCCAGCAGTTTATACGGCGCGGAGGGGGAACTGTTTTTT.

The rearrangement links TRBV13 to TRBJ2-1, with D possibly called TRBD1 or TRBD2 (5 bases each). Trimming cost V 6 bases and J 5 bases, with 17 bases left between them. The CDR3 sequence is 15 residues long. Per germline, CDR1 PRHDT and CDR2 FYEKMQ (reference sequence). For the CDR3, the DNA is TGTGCCAGCAGTGGGGGTAGGGATGCAAACAATGAGCAGTTCTTC. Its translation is CASSGGRDANNEQFF.

The CDR3 spells CASSLSRRNSYEQYF. The CDR3 DNA reads as TGTGCCAGCAGTTTATCTAGGCGCAACTCCTACGAGCAGTACTTC. The rearrangement links TRBV27 to TRBJ2-7; D unclear. Trimming took off 0 bases at V and 0 bases at J, with 9 bases between the two ends. This CDR3 spans 15 amino acids. CDR1 is MNHEY and CDR2 is SMNVEV in the germline V gene (reference sequence).

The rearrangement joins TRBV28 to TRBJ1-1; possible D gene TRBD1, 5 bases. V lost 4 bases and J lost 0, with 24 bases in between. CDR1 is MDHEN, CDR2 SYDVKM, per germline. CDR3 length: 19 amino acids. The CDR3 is CASSSLDIRRGVMNTEAFF. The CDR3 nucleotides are TGTGCCAGCAGTTCTCTAGACATCAGGCGAGGGGTCATGAACACTGAAGCTTTCTTT.

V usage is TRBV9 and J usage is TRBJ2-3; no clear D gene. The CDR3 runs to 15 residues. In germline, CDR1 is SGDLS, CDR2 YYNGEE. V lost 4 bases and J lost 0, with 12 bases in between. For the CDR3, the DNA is TGTGCCAGCAGCACTCCCCAGTCTAGCACAGATACGCAGTATTTT. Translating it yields CASSTPQSSTDTQYF.

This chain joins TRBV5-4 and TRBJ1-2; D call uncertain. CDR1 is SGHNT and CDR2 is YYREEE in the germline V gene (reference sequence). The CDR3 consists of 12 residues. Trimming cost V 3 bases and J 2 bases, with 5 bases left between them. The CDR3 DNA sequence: TGTGCCAGCAGCTCCCTGAACTATGGCTACACCTTC. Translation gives CASSSLNYGYTF.

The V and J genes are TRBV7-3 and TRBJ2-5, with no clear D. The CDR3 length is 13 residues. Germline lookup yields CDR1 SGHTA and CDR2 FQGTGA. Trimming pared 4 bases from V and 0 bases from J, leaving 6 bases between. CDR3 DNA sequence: TGTGCCAGCAGCTCCCGCAACCAAGAGACCCAGTACTTC. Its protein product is CASSSRNQETQYF.

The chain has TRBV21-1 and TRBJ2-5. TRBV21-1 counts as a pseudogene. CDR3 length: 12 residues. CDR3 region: CASTKDPETQYF. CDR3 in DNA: TGTGCCAGCACCAAAGACCCGGAGACCCAGTACTTC.

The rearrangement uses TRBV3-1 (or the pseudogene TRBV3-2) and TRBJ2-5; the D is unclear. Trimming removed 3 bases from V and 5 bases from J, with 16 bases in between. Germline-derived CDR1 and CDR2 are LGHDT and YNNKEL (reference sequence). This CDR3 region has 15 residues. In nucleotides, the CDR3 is TGTGCCAGCAGCCATGGAGCGACCGGATCGGAGACCCAGTACTTC. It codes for CASSHGATGSETQYF.

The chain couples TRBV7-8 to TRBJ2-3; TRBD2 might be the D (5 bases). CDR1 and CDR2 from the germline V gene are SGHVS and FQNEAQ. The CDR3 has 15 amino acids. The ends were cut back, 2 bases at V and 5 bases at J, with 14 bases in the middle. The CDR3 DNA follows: TGTGCCAGCAGCTTAAGACCGGCGGGTGGAGATACGCAGTATTTT. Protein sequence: CASSLRPAGGDTQYF.

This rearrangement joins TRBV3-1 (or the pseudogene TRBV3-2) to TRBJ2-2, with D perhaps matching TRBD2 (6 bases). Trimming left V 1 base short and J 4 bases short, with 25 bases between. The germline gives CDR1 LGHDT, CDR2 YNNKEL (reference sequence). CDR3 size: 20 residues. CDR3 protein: CASSQVHSRDSGRPTGELFF. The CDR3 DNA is TGTGCCAGCAGCCAAGTTCATTCCCGGGACTCGGGGCGTCCCACCGGGGAGCTGTTTTTT.

DNA for the CDR3: TGTGCCAGCAGCTCGCCGGGACAGGGGAGCGAGCAGTACTTC. Encoded protein: CASSSPGQGSEQYF. The chain employs TRBV7-3 and TRBJ2-7; 10 nucleotides align to TRBD1. Trimming took 4 bases from V and 6 from J; bases not matched to a gene: 6. This CDR3 is built from 14 residues. In germline, CDR1 is SGHTA, CDR2 FQGTGA.

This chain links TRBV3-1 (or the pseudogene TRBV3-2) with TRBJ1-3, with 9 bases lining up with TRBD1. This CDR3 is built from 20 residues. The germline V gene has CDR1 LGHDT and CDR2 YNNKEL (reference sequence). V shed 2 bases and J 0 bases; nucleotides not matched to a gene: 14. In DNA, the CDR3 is TGTGCCAGCAGCCAAATGATATGGACAGGGGCTGCTATCTCTGGAAACACCATATATTTT. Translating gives CASSQMIWTGAAISGNTIYF.

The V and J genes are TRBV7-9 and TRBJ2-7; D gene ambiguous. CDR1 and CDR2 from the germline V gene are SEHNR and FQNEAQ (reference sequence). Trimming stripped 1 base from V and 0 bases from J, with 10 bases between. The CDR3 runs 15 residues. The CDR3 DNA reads TGTGCCAGCAGCTTAGAGTCAGGTGTCTCCTACGAGCAGTACTTC. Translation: CASSLESGVSYEQYF.